Below, 25 T cell receptor beta chains from the same sample are listed, as sequenced in a study of Graves' ophthalmopathy and Graves' hyperthyroidism. Scientists amplified the TCR beta CDR3 regions from RNA transcripts. The first-round RT-PCR employed HTBI primers together with the Qiagen OneStep RT-PCR kit. A multiplex PCR was then performed as the second round. Each CDR3 protein gets one entry after TCRdb re-called the multiplex PCR reads with MiXCR. The sample yields some 350,000 distinct CDR3 sequences, about 18% seen once. The sequencing sample was made of peripheral blood. The source of these receptors is an adult woman with stable Graves' hyperthyroidism.

There are many counts of this clonotype. V usage is TRBV6-5 and J usage is TRBJ1-2; the D gene is possibly TRBD1 (6 bases). The CDR3 is 17 amino acids. Per the germline V gene, CDR1 is MNHEY and CDR2 is SVGAGI. V lost 4 bases to trimming and J lost 0 bases, with 18 bases between them. This chain's CDR3 is CASSSHRERSTNYGYTF. CDR3 DNA sequence: TGTGCCAGCAGTTCTCACAGGGAGCGTAGTACTAACTATGGCTACACCTTC.

This clonotype has at least ten counts. The chain carries TRBV20-1 and TRBJ2-2; TRBD1 is a possible D gene (6 bases). V was trimmed by 6 bases and J by 0 bases, leaving 14 bases between them. CDR3 length: 15 residues. Germline CDR1 reads DFQATT; CDR2 reads SNEGSKA (reference sequence). This CDR3 reads CSAETGTTNTGELFF. The DNA for the CDR3 is TGCAGTGCAGAAACCGGGACAACGAACACCGGGGAGCTGTTTTTT.

Remarks on this clonotype: Being one base from a much bigger clone, this may be a read error. V usage is TRBV10-3 and J usage is TRBJ2-7, with 8 bases lining up with TRBD1. The V gene's germline CDR1 is ENHRY and CDR2 SYGVKD. The CDR3 has 14 residues. This CDR3 is CAISEFQQGDEQCF. The CDR3 nucleotides are TGTGCCATCAGTGAGTTCCAACAGGGGGACGAGCAGTGCTTC.

The rearrangement joins TRBV6-2 or TRBV6-3 to TRBJ1-1; D remains unclear. The germline V gene has CDR1 MNHEY and CDR2 SVGEGT. With 7 bases removed from V and 11 bases from J, the gap between germline ends came to 14 bases. The CDR3 runs to 11 residues. CDR3 sequence: CASTGGLGAFF. CDR3 DNA sequence: TGTGCCAGCACAGGCGGGCTGGGTGCTTTCTTT.

Regarding this clonotype: This may be a read error, as it is one base from a much larger clone. The CDR3, as DNA: TGCGCCAGCAGCTTGGTTTCGGGTACCGGGGAGCTGTGTTTT. This codes for CASSLVSGTGELCF. The chain links TRBV5-1 to TRBJ2-2; a possible D gene is TRBD2 (5 bases). The CDR3 has 14 residues. Germline values: CDR1 SGHRS, CDR2 YFSETQ.

This clonotype was recorded at least ten times. The chain has TRBV28 and TRBJ1-5, with a possible D match to TRBD1 (5 bases). Trimming removed 4 bases at V and 9 bases at J, with 19 bases between. In germline, CDR1 is MDHEN, CDR2 SYDVKM. The CDR3 is 15 residues long. CDR3 nucleotides: TGTGCCAGCAGTTCGCAGGGACCGCCCCACCGGCCCCAGCATTTT. Translation gives CASSSQGPPHRPQHF. The entire variable domain, with the rest obtained from reference TRBV28 and TRBJ1-5, is as follows: DVKVTQSSRYLVKRTGEKVFLECVQDMDHENMFWYRQDPGLGLRLIYFSYDVKMKEKGDIPEGYSVSREKKERFSLILESASTNQTSMYLCASSSQGPPHRPQHFGDGTRLSIL.

The chain is built from TRBV28 and TRBJ1-3, with a tentative D call TRBD1 (6 bases). From germline, CDR1 is MDHEN and CDR2 SYDVKM. With 4 bases removed from V and 2 bases from J, the gap between germline ends came to 12 bases. This CDR3 comprises 15 residues. The DNA for the CDR3 is TGTGCCAGCAGTTCGGGGGGCCAGACTGGAAACACCATATATTTT. This gives the protein CASSSGGQTGNTIYF. The variable domain in full, with the rest retrieved from reference TRBV28 and TRBJ1-3, is DVKVTQSSRYLVKRTGEKVFLECVQDMDHENMFWYRQDPGLGLRLIYFSYDVKMKEKGDIPEGYSVSREKKERFSLILESASTNQTSMYLCASSSGGQTGNTIYFGEGSWLTVV.

This clonotype was detected many times. The chain uses TRBV6-2 or TRBV6-3 and TRBJ2-3, with D possibly TRBD1 on 5 matching bases. V lost 5 bases to trimming and J lost 2 bases, with 8 bases between them. CDR3 size: 13 residues. Germline V CDR1 and CDR2: MNHEY, SVGEGT. CDR3 nucleotides: TGTGCCAGCAGTCGGACATCCACAGATACGCAGTATTTT. Its translation: CASSRTSTDTQYF.

The genes are TRBV6-1 and TRBJ2-5; 7 bases map to TRBD1. The CDR3 contains 15 residues. The V segment lost 6 bases and the J segment 5 bases; nucleotides outside the gene matches: 12. Germline V CDR1 and CDR2: MNHNS, SASEGT. As DNA, the CDR3 is TGTGCCAGCAGACCAATCATGACAGGGCCCGAGACCCAGTACTTC. Its translation: CASRPIMTGPETQYF.

J is TRBJ1-6 and V is TRBV6-1; TRBD1 matches 9 bases. Germline CDR1 reads MNHNS; CDR2 reads SASEGT. Trimming took 5 bases from V and 7 from J; bases not matched to a gene: 3. The CDR3 contains 14 residues. CDR3 bases: TGTGCCAGCAGTCGAGGACAGGGGAATTCACCCCTCCACTTT. Protein product: CASSRGQGNSPLHF.

This clonotype was counted many times. The chain carries TRBV10-3 and TRBJ1-2; D remains unclear. The V and J ends lost 2 bases and 4 bases respectively, with 5 bases between them. The CDR3 is 12 residues long. Germline V lookup: CDR1 ENHRY, CDR2 SYGVKD. CDR3 amino acids: CAISEEGYGYTF. For the CDR3, the DNA is TGTGCCATCAGTGAGGAAGGCTATGGCTACACCTTC.

Many counts were recorded for this clonotype. The CDR3 DNA sequence: TGTGCCAGCAGTTTAGGGCCAGGGGGAACCGCTGAAGCTTTCTTT. Its translation: CASSLGPGGTAEAFF. J is TRBJ1-1 and V is TRBV12-3 or TRBV12-4, with 7 bases fitting TRBD1. Germline trimming cut 1 base from V and 6 bases from J; bases unmatched to any gene: 8. The length of the CDR3 is 15 residues.

This clonotype occurred many times. This chain uses TRBV12-3 or TRBV12-4 with TRBJ2-2; D uncertain. This CDR3 is 16 amino acids long. The germline V and J ends were trimmed by 5 bases and 0 bases, with 13 bases remaining between them. The CDR3 DNA sequence: TGTGCCAGCAGTCCCCGGTCGCGTTCGAACACCGGGGAGCTGTTTTTT. This codes for CASSPRSRSNTGELFF.

This clonotype was counted only a few times. This CDR3 is CASSARTLTDTQYF. CDR3 DNA sequence: TGTGCCAGCAGCGCCCGAACTCTTACAGATACGCAGTATTTT. The chain carries TRBV9 and TRBJ2-3; no clear D gene. Germline values: CDR1 SGDLS, CDR2 YYNGEE. V was clipped by 3 bases and J by 3 bases, with 11 bases between them. The CDR3 length is 14 residues.

The chain combines TRBV25-1 with TRBJ2-7; 9 nucleotides agree with TRBD1. This CDR3 is 17 amino acids long. V dropped 3 bases and J dropped 0; count of bases not matched to a gene: 9. Germline V gene data show CDR1 as MGHDK and CDR2 as SYGVNS. The CDR3 protein is CASSDEPGTGFSYEQYF. CDR3 nucleotides: TGTGCCAGCAGTGATGAGCCCGGGACAGGGTTCTCCTACGAGCAGTACTTC.

This clonotype was recorded at least ten times. The rearrangement uses TRBV7-3 and TRBJ2-5, with 7 bases aligning to TRBD2. The CDR3 runs to 15 residues. V dropped 1 base and J dropped 2; count of bases not matched to a gene: 4. Germline values: CDR1 SGHTA, CDR2 FQGTGA. The CDR3 nucleotides are TGTGCCAGCAGCTTAAGGGCGGGACTACAAGAGACCCAGTACTTC. Residues: CASSLRAGLQETQYF. The full variable domain, its missing parts supplied by reference TRBV7-3 and TRBJ2-5, is GAGVSQTPSNKVTEKGKYVELRCDPISGHTALYWYRQSLGQGPEFLIYFQGTGAADDSGLPNDRFFAVRPEGSVSTLKIQRTERGDSAVYLCASSLRAGLQETQYFGPGTRLLVL.

This clonotype has a handful of counts. CDR3 nucleotides: TGTGCCACCAGTGATACTAGGGGGCGCATCTACGAGCAGTACTTC. As protein: CATSDTRGRIYEQYF. The chain combines TRBV24-1 with TRBJ2-7; 7 bases are a match to TRBD1. V shed 3 bases and J 3 bases; nucleotides not matched to a gene: 7. The CDR3 sequence is 15 residues long. CDR1 is KGHDR and CDR2 is SFDVKD in the germline V gene.

This clonotype has a count of ten or more. This rearrangement joins TRBV29-1 to TRBJ2-7, with D tentatively TRBD2 (5 bases). Germline CDR1 reads SQVTM; CDR2 reads ANQGSEA. Trimming took off 3 bases at V and 3 bases at J, with 9 bases between the two ends. The length of the CDR3 is 12 residues. CDR3 bases: TGCAGCGTTGACCGGGGAGACTACGAGCAGTACTTC. It specifies CSVDRGDYEQYF.

The chain carries TRBV29-1 and TRBJ2-7; no clear D. V lost 8 bases, J lost 0 bases, and 8 bases lay in between. Germline assignment: CDR1 SQVTM and CDR2 ANQGSEA. This CDR3 spans 11 amino acids. DNA for the CDR3: TGCAGCTCTCCAAGCTCCTACGAGCAGTACTTC. Protein sequence: CSSPSSYEQYF.

This clonotype was seen many times. The V gene is TRBV6-1, the J gene TRBJ2-7; D gene unclear. Germline CDR1 is MNHNS and CDR2 is SASEGT. This CDR3 spans 13 amino acids. V lost 6 bases and J 1 base, leaving 10 bases between the germline ends. The CDR3: CASRKDGSYEQYF. DNA of the CDR3: TGTGCCAGCAGGAAGGACGGTTCCTACGAGCAGTACTTC.

This clonotype showed up many times. J is TRBJ1-5 and V is TRBV6-2 or TRBV6-3; no definite D call. Germline-derived CDR1 and CDR2 are MNHEY and SVGEGT. There are 16 residues in the CDR3. Trimming cost V 1 base and J 0 bases, with 10 bases left between them. The CDR3 loop reads CASSYFFSYSNQPQHF. DNA of the CDR3: TGTGCCAGCAGTTACTTTTTCAGCTATAGCAATCAGCCCCAGCATTTT.

The sample holds many counts of this clonotype. V gene TRBV12-3 or TRBV12-4 combines with J gene TRBJ2-7; 10 nucleotides align to TRBD2. The CDR3 is 14 residues long. V was pared by 4 bases and J by 5 bases, with 5 bases of the junction left unmatched. The DNA of the CDR3 is TGTGCCAGCAGTTCCGGGACTAGCGTCCACGAGCAGTACTTC. Amino acid sequence: CASSSGTSVHEQYF.

The genes are TRBV11-2 and TRBJ1-1; unclear D gene. The CDR3 runs to 14 residues. Germline V gives CDR1 SGHAT, CDR2 FQNNGV. Trimming took off 3 bases at V and 4 bases at J, with 12 bases between the two ends. CDR3 sequence: CASSLAGDGTEAFF. The CDR3 nucleotides are TGTGCCAGCAGCTTGGCCGGTGACGGCACTGAAGCTTTCTTT.

There are many counts of this clonotype. This rearrangement joins TRBV30 to TRBJ2-7, with 9 bases identical to TRBD1. The CDR3 is made up of 14 amino acids. V was pared by 3 bases and J by 3 bases, with 6 bases of the junction left unmatched. Germline values: CDR1 GTSNPN, CDR2 SVGIG (reference sequence). CDR3 amino acids: CAWRGTGSHYEQYF. DNA of the CDR3: TGTGCCTGGAGGGGGACAGGGAGTCACTACGAGCAGTACTTC.

This clonotype was seen ten or more times. A much larger clone lies a single base off, so this may be a read error. The V call is TRBV6-2 or TRBV6-3, the J call TRBJ2-2, with TRBD2 as a possible D gene (6 bases). Germline V gene lookup returns CDR1 MNHEY and CDR2 SVGEGT. The CDR3 extends over 13 amino acids. Here the CDR3 DNA reads TGTGCCAGCAGCCCACTAAACACCGGGGGGCTGTTTTTT. Translation gives CASSPLNTGGLFF.